The clone carrying this T cell receptor beta chain was counted only a few times. What it binds is unknown. The TCRbeta library was prepared with unique molecular identifiers. Using its own MiXCR run on the PCR reads, TCRdb lists one record per CDR3 protein. The sample contains 90,000 to 130,000 distinct CDR3 sequences, about a tenth of which appear only once. The data were obtained in a study of T-cell reconstitution after alpha-beta-depleted transplantation in children. Study-level findings and limits: Surviving recipient T cells and thymic progenitors produced the high day-60 TCRbeta diversity seen in some patients. Newly produced T cells mostly accounted for T-cell counts and diversity one year post-transplant. Several hundred expanded graft clones reportedly gave rise to the alpha-beta T cells present about two months after transplant.

Trimming cost V 6 bases and J 2 bases; bases outside gene matches: 7. Germline V lookup: CDR1 KGHSH, CDR2 LQKENI. This CDR3 comprises 16 residues. The clonotype was recovered from a boy between 2 and 10 years old with acute lymphoblastic leukemia, due to receive a stem cell transplant. Material: PBMCs, obtained before TCRalphabeta/CD19-depleted stem cell transplant. The chain uses TRBV18 and TRBJ2-1, with 10 bases lining up with TRBD1. The CDR3 nucleotides are TGTGCCAGCTCGCTGTGGACAGGGGGTACCTACAATGAGCAGTTCTTC. Its protein is CASSLWTGGTYNEQFF.